This T cell receptor beta chain was sequenced for a study of blood T cell repertoires in COVID-19. As for the study in general: Italy, Spain and the United States were the sources of the convalescent and acute COVID-19 samples. From T cells, B-cell-depleted T cells, or PBMCs came the material, which was cDNA or gDNA.

V lost 1 base to trimming and J lost 2 bases, with 8 bases between them. The CDR3 is 15 amino acids. CDR1 and CDR2 from the germline V gene are MGHRA and YSYEKL. Methods used by the authors: Amplified reference gene primers provided the basis for estimating nucleated cell counts. Only in-frame clones appear in the TCRdb table, and some are missing; sequencing was by immunoSEQ multiplex PCR. That table gives V, J and clone size, and the DNA gave D and trimming. This table has 220,000 or so clones, approximately 85% appearing once. This clonotype was obtained from a man aged 50 to 59 who had recovered from COVID-19. The chain links TRBV4-1 to TRBJ2-2; perhaps TRBD2 as D (6 bases). The source material was peripheral blood. This chain's CDR3 is CASSQAGDNTGELFF. The CDR3 region has the DNA TGCGCCAGCAGCCAAGCGGGAGACAACACCGGGGAGCTGTTTTTT.